This T cell receptor beta chain is drawn from a study of blood T cell repertoires in COVID-19. The V gene's germline CDR1 is MNHEY and CDR2 SVGAGI. V dropped 6 bases and J dropped 5 bases, with 16 bases sitting between them. The CDR3 length is 15 residues. Profiled with immunoSEQ multiplex PCR; TCRdb holds only in-frame clones, not every one. Of about 64,000 clones listed, 81% are singletons. The chain joins TRBV6-5 to TRBJ1-4; D is unclear. Sample: peripheral blood. The sequence was collected from an elderly man with acute or convalescent COVID-19. The CDR3 reads CASRSRSGRNEKLFF. The CDR3, as DNA: TGTGCCAGCAGATCCCGGAGTGGGAGAAATGAAAAACTGTTTTTT.